Presented here are 21 T cell receptor beta chains from one specimen sequenced in a study of cytomegalovirus exposure and HLA in healthy donors. In the PCR, 60 Vbeta and 13 Jbeta primers were used. Sequencing used immunoSEQ multiplex PCR; TCRdb keeps in-frame clones, though not all of them. This table has around 100,000 clones, about 70% appearing once. What was sequenced was PBMCs. These receptors came from a young man in good health and CMV-seropositive.

The genes are TRBV5-4 and TRBJ1-2, with TRBD1 matching 10 bases. In germline, CDR1 is SGHNT, CDR2 YYREEE (reference sequence). The V gene end was trimmed by 4 bases and the J gene end by 2 bases; junction bases not matched to a gene: 5. There are 15 residues in the CDR3. The CDR3 sequence is CASSRRQGANYGYTF. CDR3 nucleotide sequence: TGTGCCAGCAGCAGGAGACAGGGGGCGAACTATGGCTACACCTTC.

This clone was detected only a few times. The chain has TRBV2 and TRBJ1-6; D is unclear. The CDR3 contains 15 residues. The V end lost 2 bases, the J end lost 6 bases, and 11 bases lay between the germline ends. The germline V gene encodes CDR1 SNHLY and CDR2 FYNNEI. The CDR3: CASSERGKLNSPLHF. CDR3 nucleotide sequence: TGTGCCAGCAGTGAACGGGGAAAGCTTAATTCACCCCTCCACTTT.

This clone was counted once. The V call is TRBV2, the J call TRBJ2-5; perhaps TRBD1 as D (5 bases). CDR1 SNHLY and CDR2 FYNNEI come from the germline V gene. This CDR3 is 13 amino acids long. V was shortened by 7 bases and J by 3 bases, with 12 bases between the two germline ends. DNA for the CDR3: TGTGCCAGCAAGTTCGCAGGGAAAGAGACCCAGTACTTC. It translates to CASKFAGKETQYF.

V usage is TRBV19 and J usage is TRBJ1-6; TRBD1 is a possible D gene (5 bases). Trimming removed 3 bases at V and 9 bases at J, with 9 bases between. The length of the CDR3 is 13 residues. In germline, CDR1 is LNHDA, CDR2 SQIVND (reference sequence). CDR3 nucleotides: TGTGCCAGTAGTATCGGGGGTTCTTCACCCCTCCACTTT. This translates into CASSIGGSSPLHF. The entire variable domain, with the rest obtained from reference TRBV19 and TRBJ1-6, is as follows: DGGITQSPKYLFRKEGQNVTLSCEQNLNHDAMYWYRQDPGQGLRLIYYSQIVNDFQKGDIAEGYSVSREKKESFPLTVTSAQKNPTAFYLCASSIGGSSPLHFGNGTRLTVT.

CDR3 DNA: TGCAGCGTTGAAGAGGCGACAGGGGGGACGATCTACGAGCAGTACTTC. Translating it yields CSVEEATGGTIYEQYF. The chain recombines TRBV29-1 with TRBJ2-5; 9 positions match TRBD1. The J call is doubtful: the DNA matches TRBJ2-7 better. CDR3 length equals 16 residues. CDR1 SQVTM and CDR2 ANQGSEA come from the germline V gene.

The sample holds one count of this clone. V gene TRBV25-1 combines with J gene TRBJ1-4, with 7 bases matching TRBD1. Germline V gives CDR1 MGHDK, CDR2 SYGVNS. V was clipped by 4 bases and J by 9 bases; unmatched bases: 14. This CDR3 has 16 amino acids. This chain's CDR3 is CASSGLGGTAIQKLFF. As DNA, the CDR3 is TGTGCCAGCAGTGGACTAGGGGGGACAGCCATTCAAAAACTGTTTTTT.

With respect to this clone: At the DNA level, this CDR3 is encoded by other sequences in the same sample as well. J is TRBJ2-2 and V is TRBV4-1, with TRBD1 matching over 8 bases. The CDR3 spans 16 residues. Germline loops: CDR1 MGHRA, CDR2 YSYEKL. Trimming removed 4 bases from V and 0 bases from J; junction bases left unmatched: 4. The CDR3 protein is CASSRDRNSNTGELFF. CDR3 nucleotides: TGCGCCAGCAGCCGGGACAGGAACTCGAACACCGGGGAGCTGTTTTTT.

The genes are TRBV5-1 and TRBJ2-7, with 10 bases that match TRBD2. There are 14 residues in the CDR3. V gave up 6 bases and J gave up 4 bases; unmatched junction bases: 7. CDR1 SGHRS and CDR2 YFSETQ come from the germline V gene. In DNA form, the CDR3 reads TGCGCCAGCACTTTTAATAGCGGGAGGTACGAGCAGTACGTC. It codes for CASTFNSGRYEQYV.

This clone was counted between two and nine times. The chain has TRBV2 and TRBJ2-1; 10 nucleotides match TRBD1. This CDR3 comprises 16 residues. Germline assignment: CDR1 SNHLY and CDR2 FYNNEI. J was trimmed by 4 bases and V by 1 base; bases with no gene match: 4. CDR3 in DNA: TGTGCCAGCAGTGAAGGACAGGGGGCTTCATACAATGAGCAGTTCTTC. This encodes CASSEGQGASYNEQFF. The full variable domain, with the rest looked up from reference TRBV2 and TRBJ2-1, is EPEVTQTPSHQVTQMGQEVILRCVPISNHLYFYWYRQILGQKVEFLVSFYNNEISEKSEIFDDQFSVERPDGSNFTLKIRSTKLEDSAMYFCASSEGQGASYNEQFFGPGTRLTVL.

The rearrangement joins TRBV6-6 to TRBJ2-3, with 13 bases that match TRBD2. After removal of 2 bases from V and 10 bases from J, the junction contained 6 bases not matched to a gene. Germline values: CDR1 MNHNY, CDR2 SVGAGI (reference sequence). CDR3 length: 15 residues. CDR3 DNA sequence: TGTGCCAGCAGTTACACCTCCGGGACTAGCGGGGCGCAGTATTTT. Its translation: CASSYTSGTSGAQYF.

V is TRBV10-3 and J is TRBJ2-1; 9 bases fit TRBD2. The CDR3 spans 13 residues. After removal of 11 bases from V and 8 bases from J, the junction contained 10 bases not matched to a gene. The V gene's germline CDR1 is ENHRY and CDR2 SYGVKD. The CDR3 reads CAVSGRRSDEQFF. DNA of the CDR3: TGTGCCGTAAGCGGGAGGAGGTCAGATGAGCAGTTCTTC.

This clone was seen only once. The chain recombines TRBV20-1 with TRBJ2-3; D ambiguous. This CDR3 contains 11 residues. Germline-derived CDR1 and CDR2 are DFQATT and SNEGSKA (reference sequence). Trimming took 3 bases from V and 6 from J, leaving 7 bases between them. DNA of the CDR3: TGCAGTGCTAGGCCCGAGGATACGCAGTATTTT. Amino acids: CSARPEDTQYF.

This chain joins TRBV7-3 and TRBJ1-1, with TRBD1 as a possible D gene (6 bases). Between the trimmed V and J ends, which lost 4 bases and 9 bases, there was a span of 18 bases. Germline loops: CDR1 SGHTA, CDR2 FQGTGA. The CDR3 spans 14 residues. The CDR3 here is CASSSGAGAPKAFF. For the CDR3, the DNA is TGTGCCAGCAGCTCCGGTGCAGGGGCCCCAAAAGCTTTCTTT.

This clone was observed a few times. V usage is TRBV9 and J usage is TRBJ1-1; no clear D. The CDR3 spans 13 residues. The germline V and J ends were trimmed by 4 bases and 10 bases, with 17 bases remaining between them. The germline gives CDR1 SGDLS, CDR2 YYNGEE. The DNA for the CDR3 is TGTGCCAGCAGCTCAAACGAGGCTCGGGGAGCTTTCTTT. Residues: CASSSNEARGAFF.

The genes are TRBV29-1 and TRBJ2-3, with D possibly TRBD1 on 5 matching bases. Trimming cost V 2 bases and J 4 bases, with 13 bases left between them. The CDR3 loop spans 14 amino acids. Germline V gene lookup returns CDR1 SQVTM and CDR2 ANQGSEA. The CDR3 region has the DNA TGCAGCGTTGAACGTGGACAAGGGCCAGATACGCAGTATTTT. This gives the protein CSVERGQGPDTQYF.

The V call is TRBV4-3, the J call TRBJ2-1; no clear D. Germline V lookup: CDR1 LGHNA, CDR2 YSLEER. V dropped 1 base and J dropped 9 bases, with 10 bases sitting between them. The CDR3 consists of 13 residues. CDR3 nucleotides: TGCGCCAGCAGCCAAGGGGTCGGGTCTGAGCAGTTCTTC. Protein: CASSQGVGSEQFF.

This clone appeared many times. This chain uses TRBV4-1 with TRBJ1-1; tentative D call: TRBD1 (6 bases). The ends were cut back, 0 bases at V and 0 bases at J, with 14 bases in the middle. The CDR3 consists of 17 residues. Germline CDR1 is MGHRA and CDR2 is YSYEKL. This CDR3 is CASSQDEQGGVNTEAFF. The CDR3 DNA reads as TGCGCCAGCAGCCAAGATGAACAGGGAGGGGTGAACACTGAAGCTTTCTTT.

This clone has a handful of counts. V usage is TRBV5-1 and J usage is TRBJ2-1; 9 positions match TRBD2. This CDR3 has 13 amino acids. V dropped 6 bases and J dropped 9; count of bases not matched to a gene: 7. CDR1 and CDR2 (germline): SGHRS, YFSETQ. The CDR3 region is CASKVAGAGEQFF. CDR3 coding DNA: TGCGCCAGCAAAGTAGCGGGGGCCGGTGAGCAGTTCTTC.

V is TRBV7-3 and J is TRBJ1-1, with unresolved D. The ends were cut back, 1 base at V and 2 bases at J, with 5 bases in the middle. CDR3 size: 13 residues. CDR1 SGHTA and CDR2 FQGTGA come from the germline V gene. The CDR3 nucleotides read TGTGCCAGCAGCTTAAACAGAAACACTGAAGCTTTCTTT. It codes for CASSLNRNTEAFF.

The genes are TRBV11-2 and TRBJ2-3, with TRBD2 as a possible D gene (5 bases). The germline gives CDR1 SGHAT, CDR2 FQNNGV. CDR3 length: 16 residues. Trimming took 4 bases from V and 5 from J, leaving 19 bases between them. DNA for the CDR3: TGTGCCAGCAGCTCCGCAGCGGATAACCGGGGAGATACGCAGTATTTT. It is translated as CASSSAADNRGDTQYF.

The gene calls are TRBV11-1 and TRBJ1-1, with 7 bases matching TRBD1. The CDR3 has 14 amino acids. V shed 5 bases and J 5 bases; nucleotides not matched to a gene: 8. CDR1 and CDR2 (germline): SGHAT, FQDESV (reference sequence). CDR3 residues: CASSVMTGKTEAFF. The DNA of the CDR3 is TGTGCCAGCAGCGTGATGACAGGGAAGACTGAAGCTTTCTTT.